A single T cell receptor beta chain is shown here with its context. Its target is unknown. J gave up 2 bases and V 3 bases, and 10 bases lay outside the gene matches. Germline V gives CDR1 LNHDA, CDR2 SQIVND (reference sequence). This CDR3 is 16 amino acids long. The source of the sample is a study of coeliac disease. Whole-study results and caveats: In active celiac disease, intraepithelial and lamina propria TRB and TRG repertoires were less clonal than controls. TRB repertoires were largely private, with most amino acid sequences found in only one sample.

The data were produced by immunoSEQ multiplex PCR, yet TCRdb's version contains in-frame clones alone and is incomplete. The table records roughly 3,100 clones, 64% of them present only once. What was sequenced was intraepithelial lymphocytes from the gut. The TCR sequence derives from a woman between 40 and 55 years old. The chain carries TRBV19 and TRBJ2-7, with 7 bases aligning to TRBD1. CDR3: CASSIQGVSGTYEQYF. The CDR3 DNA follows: TGTGCCAGTAGTATCCAGGGGGTATCGGGCACCTACGAGCAGTACTTC.